This T cell receptor (beta chain) was sequenced for a study of response to subunit inactivated influenza vaccine. Study-level findings and limits: Researchers suggested that each seasonal influenza vaccination recruits few new T cells.

Trimming removed 5 bases at V and 2 bases at J, with 19 bases between. Germline CDR1 is DFQATT and CDR2 is SNEGSKA (reference sequence). This CDR3 is 15 amino acids long. Points on this clonotype: What it binds is not known.

MiXCR, applied by TCRdb to the RT-PCR reads, yields one record per CDR3 protein. The data show fewer than 600,000 distinct CDR3 sequences, under 8.5% seen once. Specimen: PBMCs from blood, collected 23 to 25 months after vaccination. The TCR comes from a man aged 45-69 years who received an inactivated influenza vaccine. J is TRBJ2-7 and V is TRBV20-1; D tentatively fits TRBD1 or TRBD2 (5 bases each). This chain's CDR3 is CSAYPPGQEPYEQYF. The CDR3 DNA is TGCAGTGCTTACCCGCCGGGGCAGGAGCCCTACGAGCAGTACTTC.